This section outlines one T cell receptor beta chain sequence together with its context. What it recognizes is unknown. The entry originates in a study of cytomegalovirus exposure and HLA in healthy donors. Study-wide background: Within the Caucasian-associated ancestry cluster were roughly 82% of the approximately 390 genotyped donors. Broader study findings: Later analysis found that TCR beta chains associated with HLA were more clonally expanded than other, equally common chains. The study carried out a later analysis of TCR beta sequences. It associated some 15,000 of them with specific HLA alleles at a false discovery rate of 0.05.

Per germline, CDR1 WSHSY and CDR2 SAAADI. This CDR3 is 12 amino acids long. Trimming cost V 7 bases and J 4 bases, with 10 bases left between them. Primers for the PCR totalled 60 Vbeta and 13 Jbeta. Authors' data handling: As a later analysis found, there were 70 million to 80 million unique TCR beta chains, of which roughly 11 million were shared. The protocol was immunoSEQ multiplex PCR, while the TCRdb copy is restricted to in-frame clones and leaves out a portion. The D gene and trimming were derived from the DNA, and the V and J assignments and clone size from that table. This table has fewer than 100,000 clones, less than 8% appearing once.

The TCR was taken from a man aged 50 or older in good health and CMV-seronegative. Input material: PBMCs. The chain has TRBV10-2 and TRBJ1-2; D is undetermined. The CDR3 sequence: CASISRGYGYTF. CDR3 DNA: TGCGCCAGCATTTCCCGGGGCTATGGCTACACCTTC.